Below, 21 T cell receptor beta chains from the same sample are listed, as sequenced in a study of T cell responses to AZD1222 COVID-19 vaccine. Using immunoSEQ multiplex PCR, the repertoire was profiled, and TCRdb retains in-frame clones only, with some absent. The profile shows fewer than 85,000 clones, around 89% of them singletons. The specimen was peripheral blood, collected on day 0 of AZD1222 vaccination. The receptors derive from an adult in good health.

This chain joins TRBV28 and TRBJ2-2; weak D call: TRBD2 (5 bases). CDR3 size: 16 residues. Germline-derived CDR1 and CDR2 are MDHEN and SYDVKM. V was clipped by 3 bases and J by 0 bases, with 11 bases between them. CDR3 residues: CASSFKRKTNTGELFF. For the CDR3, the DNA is TGTGCCAGCAGTTTTAAGCGGAAAACGAACACCGGGGAGCTGTTTTTT.

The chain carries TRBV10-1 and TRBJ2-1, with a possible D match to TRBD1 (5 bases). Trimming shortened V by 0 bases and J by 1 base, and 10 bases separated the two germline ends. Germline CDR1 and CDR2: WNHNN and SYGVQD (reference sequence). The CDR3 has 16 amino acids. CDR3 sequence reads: CASSESRAGSYNEQFF. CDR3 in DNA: TGCGCCAGCAGTGAGTCCCGGGCAGGGTCCTACAATGAGCAGTTCTTC.

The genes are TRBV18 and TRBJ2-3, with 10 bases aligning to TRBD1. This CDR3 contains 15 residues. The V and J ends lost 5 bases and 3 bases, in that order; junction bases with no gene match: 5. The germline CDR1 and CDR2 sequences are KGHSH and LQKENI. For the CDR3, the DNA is TGTGCCAGCTCAACCCGACAGGGGGCGACAGATACGCAGTATTTT. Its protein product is CASSTRQGATDTQYF.

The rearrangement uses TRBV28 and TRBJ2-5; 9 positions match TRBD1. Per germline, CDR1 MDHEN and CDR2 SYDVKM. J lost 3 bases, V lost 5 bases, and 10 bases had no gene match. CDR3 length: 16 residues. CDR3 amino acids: CASSIRDRVGKETQYF. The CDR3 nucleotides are TGTGCCAGCAGTATCAGGGACAGGGTGGGGAAAGAGACCCAGTACTTC.

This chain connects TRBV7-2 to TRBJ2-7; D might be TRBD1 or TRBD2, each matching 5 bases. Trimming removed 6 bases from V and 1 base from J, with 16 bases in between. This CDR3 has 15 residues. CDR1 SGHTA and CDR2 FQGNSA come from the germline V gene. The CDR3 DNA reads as TGTGCCAGCAGACCGTCGGGGCCCGGATCCTACGAGCAGTACTTC. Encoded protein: CASRPSGPGSYEQYF.

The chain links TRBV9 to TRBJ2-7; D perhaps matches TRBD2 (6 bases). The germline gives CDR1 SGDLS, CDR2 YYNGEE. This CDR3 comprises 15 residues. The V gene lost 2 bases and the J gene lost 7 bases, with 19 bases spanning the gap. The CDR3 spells CASSVTGTPSREQYF. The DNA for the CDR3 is TGTGCCAGCAGCGTCACCGGGACTCCCTCGAGGGAGCAGTACTTC.

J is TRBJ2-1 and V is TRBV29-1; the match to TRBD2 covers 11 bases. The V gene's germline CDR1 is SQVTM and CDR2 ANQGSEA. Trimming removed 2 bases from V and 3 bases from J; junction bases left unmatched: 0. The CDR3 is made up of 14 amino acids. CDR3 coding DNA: TGCAGCGTTGAACTAGCGGGAGGCTACAATGAGCAGTTCTTC. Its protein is CSVELAGGYNEQFF.

CDR3: CASSFASGRTISTDTQYF. CDR3 coding DNA: TGTGCCAGCAGTTTTGCTAGCGGGAGGACCATAAGCACAGATACGCAGTATTTT. This rearrangement joins TRBV28 to TRBJ2-3; 11 bases are a match to TRBD2. Unmatched junction bases numbered 8, after V lost 3 bases and J lost 0 bases. The CDR3 sequence is 18 residues long. CDR1 and CDR2 from the germline V gene are MDHEN and SYDVKM.

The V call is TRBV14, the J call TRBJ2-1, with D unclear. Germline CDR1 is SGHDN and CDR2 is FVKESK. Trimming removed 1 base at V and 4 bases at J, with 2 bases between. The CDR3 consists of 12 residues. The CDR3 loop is CASSQGYNEQFF. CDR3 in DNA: TGTGCCAGCAGCCAAGGATACAATGAGCAGTTCTTC.

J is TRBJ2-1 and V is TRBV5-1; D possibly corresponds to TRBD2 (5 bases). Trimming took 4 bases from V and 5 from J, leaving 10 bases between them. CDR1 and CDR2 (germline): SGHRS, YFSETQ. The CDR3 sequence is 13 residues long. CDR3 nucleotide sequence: TGCGCCAGCAGCCGGACGGGGAACAATGAGCAGTTCTTC. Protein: CASSRTGNNEQFF. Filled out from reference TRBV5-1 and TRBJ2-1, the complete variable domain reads KAGVTQTPRYLIKTRGQQVTLSCSPISGHRSVSWYQQTPGQGLQFLFEYFSETQRNKGNFPGRFSGRQFSNSRSEMNVSTLELGDSALYLCASSRTGNNEQFFGPGTRLTVL.

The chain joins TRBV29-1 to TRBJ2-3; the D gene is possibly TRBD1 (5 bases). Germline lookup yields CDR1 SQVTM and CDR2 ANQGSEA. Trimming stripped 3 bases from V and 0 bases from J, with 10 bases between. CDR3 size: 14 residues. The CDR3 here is CSVEGQGSTDTQYF. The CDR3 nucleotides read TGCAGCGTTGAGGGGCAGGGCAGCACAGATACGCAGTATTTT.

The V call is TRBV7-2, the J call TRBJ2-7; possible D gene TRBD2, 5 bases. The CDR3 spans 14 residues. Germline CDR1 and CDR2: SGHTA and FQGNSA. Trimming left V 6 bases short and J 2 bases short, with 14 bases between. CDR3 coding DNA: TGTGCCAGCAGAGCCTCCGGGAACCCCTACGAGCAGTACTTC. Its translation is CASRASGNPYEQYF.

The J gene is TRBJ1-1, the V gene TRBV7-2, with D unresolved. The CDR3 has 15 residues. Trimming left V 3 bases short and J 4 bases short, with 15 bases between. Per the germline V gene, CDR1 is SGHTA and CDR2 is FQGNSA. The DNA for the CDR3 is TGTGCCAGCAGCTTTGCGACACCCAAGCTCACTGAAGCTTTCTTT. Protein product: CASSFATPKLTEAFF.

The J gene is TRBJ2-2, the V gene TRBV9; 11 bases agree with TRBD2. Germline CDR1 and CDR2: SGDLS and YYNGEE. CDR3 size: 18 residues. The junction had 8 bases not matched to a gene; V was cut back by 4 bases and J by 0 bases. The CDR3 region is CASSLRLAGHTNTGELFF. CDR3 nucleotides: TGTGCCAGCAGCCTAAGACTAGCGGGACACACGAACACCGGGGAGCTGTTTTTT.

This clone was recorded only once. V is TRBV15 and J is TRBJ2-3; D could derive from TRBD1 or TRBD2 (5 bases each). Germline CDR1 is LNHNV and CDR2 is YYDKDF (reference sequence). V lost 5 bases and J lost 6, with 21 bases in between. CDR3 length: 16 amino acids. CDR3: CATSPRPRGPGDTQYF. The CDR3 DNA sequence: TGTGCCACCAGCCCCCGCCCCCGGGGCCCTGGGGATACGCAGTATTTT.

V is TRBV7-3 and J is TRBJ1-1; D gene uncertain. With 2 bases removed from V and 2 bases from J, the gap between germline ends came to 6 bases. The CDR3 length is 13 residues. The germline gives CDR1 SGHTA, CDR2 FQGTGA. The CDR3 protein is CASSLYGNTEAFF. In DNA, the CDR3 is TGTGCCAGCAGCTTATATGGAAACACTGAAGCTTTCTTT.

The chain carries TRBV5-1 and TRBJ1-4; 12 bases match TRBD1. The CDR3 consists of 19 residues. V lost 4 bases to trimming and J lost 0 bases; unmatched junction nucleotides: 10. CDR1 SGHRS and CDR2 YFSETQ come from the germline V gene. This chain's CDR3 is CASSLPTGQGASTNEKLFF. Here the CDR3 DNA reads TGCGCCAGCAGCCTACCTACGGGACAGGGGGCCTCAACTAATGAAAAACTGTTTTTT.

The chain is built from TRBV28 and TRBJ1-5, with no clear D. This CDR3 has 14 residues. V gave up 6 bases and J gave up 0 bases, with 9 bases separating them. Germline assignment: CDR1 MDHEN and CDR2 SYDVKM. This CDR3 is CASSLAGSNQPQHF. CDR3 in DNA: TGTGCCAGCAGCCTGGCCGGTAGCAATCAGCCCCAGCATTTT.

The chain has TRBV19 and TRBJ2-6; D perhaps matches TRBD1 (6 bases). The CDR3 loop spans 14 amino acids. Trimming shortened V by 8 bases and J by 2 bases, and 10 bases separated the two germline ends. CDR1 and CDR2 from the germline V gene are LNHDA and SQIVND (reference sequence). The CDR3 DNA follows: TGTGCCAGTCATAACAGGGCTGGGGCCAACGTCCTGACTTTC. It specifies CASHNRAGANVLTF.

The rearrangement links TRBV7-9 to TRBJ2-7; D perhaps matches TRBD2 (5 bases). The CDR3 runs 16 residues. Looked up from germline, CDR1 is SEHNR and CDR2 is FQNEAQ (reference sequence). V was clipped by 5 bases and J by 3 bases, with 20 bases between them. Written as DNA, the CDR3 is TGTGCCAGCAGCCCCAGAGGTTGGACTCAAGTCTACGAGCAGTACTTC. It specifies CASSPRGWTQVYEQYF.

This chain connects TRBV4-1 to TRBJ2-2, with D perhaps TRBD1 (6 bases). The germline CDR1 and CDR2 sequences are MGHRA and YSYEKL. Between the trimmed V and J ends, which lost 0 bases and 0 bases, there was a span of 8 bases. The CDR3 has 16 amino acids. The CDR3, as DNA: TGCGCCAGCAGCCAAGAAGGGACAACGAACACCGGGGAGCTGTTTTTT. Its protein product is CASSQEGTTNTGELFF.